This T cell receptor (beta chain) was sequenced in a study of graft-versus-host responses after intestinal transplantation. On the study more broadly: Transplantation in recipients was multivisceral, liver-intestinal, or isolated intestinal.

The plating included roughly 200,000 irradiated, violet-dye-labeled stimulator cells together with roughly 200,000 CFSE-labeled responder cells. Sorted after the reaction were proliferating CFSE-low CD3+CD4+ and CD3+CD8+ responders. V was pared by 3 bases and J by 5 bases, with 22 bases between. In germline, CDR1 is SGHVS, CDR2 FQNEAQ. The CDR3 totals 18 residues. This clone appeared a few times. Libraries were prepared by immunoSEQ multiplex PCR; TCRdb keeps only in-frame clonotypes and omits some of them. The sample has 12,000 to 15,000 clones; roughly two fifths are singletons. The sample consisted of alloreactive CD8+ T cells from a mixed lymphocyte reaction culture, taken before intestinal transplant. Sample subset: CFSE-low proliferating T cells sorted from approximately 6-day pre-transplant mixed lymphocyte reaction (GvH or HvG direction). This chain joins TRBV7-8 and TRBJ1-4, with D possibly TRBD1 on 5 matching bases. The receptor was isolated from a human patient who received an intestinal transplant. The CDR3 coding sequence is TGTGCCAGCAGCTTCTACCCCCACGACAGTCTAGGAAATGAAAAACTGTTTTTT. Translation gives CASSFYPHDSLGNEKLFF.